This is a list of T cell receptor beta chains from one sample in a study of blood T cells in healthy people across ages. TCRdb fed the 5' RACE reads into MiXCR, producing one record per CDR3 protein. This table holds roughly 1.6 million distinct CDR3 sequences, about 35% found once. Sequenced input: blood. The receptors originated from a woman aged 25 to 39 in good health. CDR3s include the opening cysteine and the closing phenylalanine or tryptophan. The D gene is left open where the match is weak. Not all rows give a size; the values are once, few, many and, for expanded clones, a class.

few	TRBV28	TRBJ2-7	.	TGTGCCAGCGGGGAGACAGACTACGAGCAGTACTTC	CASGETDYEQYF
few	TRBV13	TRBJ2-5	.	TGTGCCAGCAGCTCCCTCGATGCCCTGGAGGGGGAGACCCAGTACTTC	CASSSLDALEGETQYF
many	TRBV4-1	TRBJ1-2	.	TGCGCCAGCAGCCGGGCTCTGGGGAGTAATGGCTACACCTTC	CASSRALGSNGYTF
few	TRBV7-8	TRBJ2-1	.	TGTGCCAGCAGCCCGCGTGGAAGCGGGCAATACAATGAGCAGTTCTTC	CASSPRGSGQYNEQFF
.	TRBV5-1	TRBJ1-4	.	TGCGCCAGCAGCGATGGCCCTGAGGAACTGTTTTTT	CASSDGPEELFF
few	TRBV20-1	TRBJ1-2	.	TGCAGTGCTAGGGGTTCTCTTAACTATGGCTACACCTTC	CSARGSLNYGYTF
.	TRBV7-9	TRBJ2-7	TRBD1	TGTGCCAGCACGCCCCCCGGGACAGGGGGCTCCATCGAGCAGTACTTC	CASTPPGTGGSIEQYF
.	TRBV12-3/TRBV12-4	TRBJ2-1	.	TGTGCCAGCAGTCTAACCAGAAACAATGAGCAGTTCTTC	CASSLTRNNEQFF
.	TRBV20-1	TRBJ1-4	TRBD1	TGCAGTGCCAGCCGGGACAGGGCGTCAGAAAAACTGTTTTTT	CSASRDRASEKLFF
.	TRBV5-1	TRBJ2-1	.	TGCGCCAGCTCATGGAGATCGAGCTCCTACAATGAGCAGTTCTTC	CASSWRSSSYNEQFF